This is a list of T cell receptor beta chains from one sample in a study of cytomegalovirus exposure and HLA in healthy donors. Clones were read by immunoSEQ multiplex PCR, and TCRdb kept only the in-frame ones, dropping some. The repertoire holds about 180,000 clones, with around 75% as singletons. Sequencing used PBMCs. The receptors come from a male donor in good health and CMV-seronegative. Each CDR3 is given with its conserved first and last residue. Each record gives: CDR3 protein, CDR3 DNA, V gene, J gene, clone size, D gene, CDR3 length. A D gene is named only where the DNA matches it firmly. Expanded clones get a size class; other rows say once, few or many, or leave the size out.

CDR3 protein: CASSIGVAGGLHYEQYF
CDR3 DNA: TGTGCCAGTAGTATAGGTGTAGCGGGAGGACTTCATTACGAGCAGTACTTC
V gene: TRBV19
J gene: TRBJ2-7
clone size: NA
D gene: TRBD2
CDR3 length: 17

CDR3 protein: CASASGGAAGELFF
CDR3 DNA: TGTGCCAGCGCTAGCGGGGGGGCAGCCGGGGAGCTGTTTTTT
V gene: TRBV2
J gene: TRBJ2-2
clone size: NA
D gene: TRBD2
CDR3 length: 14

CDR3 protein: CASRLGRTGLRSYEQYF
CDR3 DNA: TGTGCCAGCAGATTGGGGAGGACAGGGCTGCGTTCCTACGAGCAGTACTTC
V gene: TRBV28
J gene: TRBJ2-7
clone size: NA
D gene: TRBD1
CDR3 length: 17

CDR3 protein: CASSPQGANTEAFF
CDR3 DNA: TGCGCCAGCAGCCCCCAGGGGGCTAACACTGAAGCTTTCTTT
V gene: TRBV5-1
J gene: TRBJ1-1
clone size: NA
D gene: TRBD1
CDR3 length: 14

CDR3 protein: CASSQGQALSGANVLTF
CDR3 DNA: TGCGCCAGCAGCCAGGGACAGGCACTCTCTGGGGCCAACGTCCTGACTTTC
V gene: TRBV4-1
J gene: TRBJ2-6
clone size: NA
D gene: TRBD1
CDR3 length: 17

CDR3 protein: CASSLGRQGTNQPQHF
CDR3 DNA: TGTGCCAGCAGCCTAGGACGACAGGGCACCAATCAGCCCCAGCATTTT
V gene: TRBV7-8
J gene: TRBJ1-5
clone size: NA
D gene: TRBD1
CDR3 length: 16

CDR3 protein: CASSTAGQPQHF
CDR3 DNA: TGTGCCAGCAGTACCGCCGGTCAGCCCCAGCATTTT
V gene: TRBV27
J gene: TRBJ1-5
clone size: NA
D gene: NA
CDR3 length: 12

CDR3 protein: CASSLRQGKYEQYF
CDR3 DNA: TGTGCCAGCAGTTTGAGGCAGGGGAAGTACGAGCAGTACTTC
V gene: TRBV6-5
J gene: TRBJ2-7
clone size: once
D gene: NA
CDR3 length: 14

CDR3 protein: CAWSVQGNQPQHF
CDR3 DNA: TGTGCCTGGAGTGTACAGGGAAATCAGCCCCAGCATTTT
V gene: TRBV30
J gene: TRBJ1-5
clone size: few
D gene: NA
CDR3 length: 13

CDR3 protein: CASSGTGPYSNQPQHF
CDR3 DNA: TGTGCCAGTTCCGGGACAGGACCTTATAGCAATCAGCCCCAGCATTTT
V gene: TRBV19
J gene: TRBJ1-5
clone size: NA
D gene: TRBD1
CDR3 length: 16

CDR3 protein: CAWFTGAIGNTIYF
CDR3 DNA: TGTGCCTGGTTTACAGGGGCCATTGGAAACACCATATATTTT
V gene: TRBV30
J gene: TRBJ1-3
clone size: NA
D gene: TRBD1
CDR3 length: 14

CDR3 protein: CASSTQGRGDLTGELFF
CDR3 DNA: TGTGCCAGCAGCACCCAGGGGAGGGGGGATCTCACCGGGGAGCTGTTTTTT
V gene: TRBV7-3
J gene: TRBJ2-2
clone size: NA
D gene: NA
CDR3 length: 17

CDR3 protein: CSAARGYYEQYF
CDR3 DNA: TGCAGCGCCGCTCGGGGGTACTACGAGCAGTACTTC
V gene: TRBV29-1
J gene: TRBJ2-7
clone size: NA
D gene: NA
CDR3 length: 12

CDR3 protein: CASLGGGYSYEQYF
CDR3 DNA: TGTGCCAGCCTGGGTGGCGGGTACTCCTACGAGCAGTACTTC
V gene: TRBV28
J gene: TRBJ2-7
clone size: NA
D gene: NA
CDR3 length: 14

CDR3 protein: CASRSTYEQYF
CDR3 DNA: TGTGCCAGCAGGTCCACCTACGAGCAGTACTTC
V gene: TRBV28
J gene: TRBJ2-7
clone size: NA
D gene: NA
CDR3 length: 11

CDR3 protein: CASSSTGYSYNEQFF
CDR3 DNA: TGTGCCAGCAGCTCCACAGGGTATTCCTACAATGAGCAGTTCTTC
V gene: TRBV9
J gene: TRBJ2-1
clone size: NA
D gene: NA
CDR3 length: 15

CDR3 protein: CASSLGTGASNQPQHF
CDR3 DNA: TGTGCCAGCTCACTCGGGACAGGGGCTAGCAATCAGCCCCAGCATTTT
V gene: TRBV18
J gene: TRBJ1-5
clone size: NA
D gene: TRBD1
CDR3 length: 16

CDR3 protein: CASSLHGLAGGRQFF
CDR3 DNA: TGTGCCAGCAGCTTACACGGACTAGCGGGAGGGAGGCAGTTCTTC
V gene: TRBV11-1
J gene: TRBJ2-1
clone size: NA
D gene: TRBD2
CDR3 length: 15

CDR3 protein: CASRASPVQYF
CDR3 DNA: TGTGCCAGCAGAGCTAGCCCTGTTCAGTACTTC
V gene: TRBV2
J gene: TRBJ2-4
clone size: few
D gene: NA
CDR3 length: 11

CDR3 protein: CASSLGLVLNEQFF
CDR3 DNA: TGCGCCAGCAGCCTTGGACTAGTACTTAATGAGCAGTTCTTC
V gene: TRBV5-1
J gene: TRBJ2-1
clone size: NA
D gene: TRBD2
CDR3 length: 14

CDR3 protein: CASSAGSDYPGEQYF
CDR3 DNA: TGTGCCAGCAGCGCAGGATCGGACTACCCCGGCGAGCAGTACTTC
V gene: TRBV11-2
J gene: TRBJ2-7
clone size: NA
D gene: NA
CDR3 length: 15

CDR3 protein: CASSESQGARESSPLHF
CDR3 DNA: TGTGCCAGCAGTGAATCACAGGGGGCCCGGGAAAGTTCACCCCTCCACTTT
V gene: TRBV25-1
J gene: TRBJ1-6
clone size: few
D gene: TRBD1
CDR3 length: 17

CDR3 protein: CASSYAYPGKDSPLHF
CDR3 DNA: TGTGCCAGCAGTTACGCGTATCCGGGGAAGGATTCACCCCTCCACTTT
V gene: TRBV6-5
J gene: TRBJ1-6
clone size: NA
D gene: NA
CDR3 length: 16

CDR3 protein: CASSVGGRGSPLHF
CDR3 DNA: TGTGCCAGCAGCGTCGGCGGTCGAGGATCACCCCTCCACTTT
V gene: TRBV9
J gene: TRBJ1-6
clone size: NA
D gene: NA
CDR3 length: 14

CDR3 protein: CASSLGGLSTDEQFF
CDR3 DNA: TGCGCCAGCAGCTTGGGGGGCCTATCTACCGATGAGCAGTTCTTC
V gene: TRBV5-1
J gene: TRBJ2-1
clone size: few
D gene: NA
CDR3 length: 15

CDR3 protein: CASSIATGGGNQPQHF
CDR3 DNA: TGTGCCAGTAGTATTGCCACAGGTGGTGGCAATCAGCCCCAGCATTTT
V gene: TRBV19
J gene: TRBJ1-5
clone size: NA
D gene: NA
CDR3 length: 16

CDR3 protein: CASSAEGDGYYEQYF
CDR3 DNA: TGTGCCAGCAGCGCCGAGGGGGACGGATACTACGAGCAGTACTTC
V gene: TRBV9
J gene: TRBJ2-7
clone size: few
D gene: NA
CDR3 length: 15

CDR3 protein: CASSQEPPQGSNSPLHF
CDR3 DNA: TGCGCCAGCAGCCAAGAACCGCCGCAGGGTTCTAATTCACCCCTCCACTTT
V gene: TRBV4-1
J gene: TRBJ1-6
clone size: NA
D gene: NA
CDR3 length: 17

CDR3 protein: CASTPGGLSRRPQHF
CDR3 DNA: TGTGCCAGCACCCCAGGAGGACTTTCCAGGCGGCCCCAGCATTTT
V gene: TRBV6-1
J gene: TRBJ1-5
clone size: NA
D gene: NA
CDR3 length: 15